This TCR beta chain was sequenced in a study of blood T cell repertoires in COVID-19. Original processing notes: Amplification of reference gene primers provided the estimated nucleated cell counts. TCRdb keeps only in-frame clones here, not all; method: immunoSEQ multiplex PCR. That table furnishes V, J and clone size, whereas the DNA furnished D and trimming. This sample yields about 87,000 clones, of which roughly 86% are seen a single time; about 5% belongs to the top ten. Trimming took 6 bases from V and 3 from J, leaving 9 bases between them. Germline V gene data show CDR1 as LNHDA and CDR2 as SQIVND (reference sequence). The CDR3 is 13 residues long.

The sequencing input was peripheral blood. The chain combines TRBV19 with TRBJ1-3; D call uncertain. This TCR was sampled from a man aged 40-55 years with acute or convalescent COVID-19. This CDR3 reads CASRAGYGNTIYF. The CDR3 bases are TGTGCCAGTAGGGCGGGGTATGGAAACACCATATATTTT.